The TCR beta chain under discussion was sequenced for a study of beta chain features in type 1 diabetes. V was pared by 6 bases and J by 5 bases, with 6 bases of the junction left unmatched. Per germline, CDR1 SQVTM and CDR2 ANQGSEA. This CDR3 has 13 amino acids. Notes on this clone: Its antigen is as yet unknown.

Expressed TCRB transcripts were sequenced because the isolated RNA had all been reverse transcribed beforehand. The average read count of naive, central memory and regulatory T cell samples was some 3.8 million. Libraries were prepared by immunoSEQ multiplex PCR; TCRdb keeps only in-frame clonotypes and omits some of them. The profile shows a few hundred thousand clones, over 11% of them singletons. Study observations and caveats: The naive, central memory and Treg TCRB repertoires showed an apparent similarity that was greater among patients than among healthy donors. For cells with high TCR expression, cDNA sequencing could yield over-representation.

This chain links TRBV29-1 with TRBJ1-2; 10 positions match TRBD1. The specimen was naive CD4+ T cells from blood. The TCR comes from a young man in good health. The CDR3 sequence is CSVETGGGYGYTF. For the CDR3, the DNA is TGCAGCGTGGAGACAGGGGGCGGGTATGGCTACACCTTC. Full variable domain (rest looked up from reference TRBV29-1 and TRBJ1-2): SAVISQKPSRDICQRGTSLTIQCQVDSQVTMMFWYRQQPGQSLTLIATANQGSEATYESGFVIDKFPISRPNLTFSTLTVSNMSPEDSSIYLCSVETGGGYGYTFGSGTRLTVV.